The 18 T cell receptor beta chains below come from one sample, sequenced in a study of T cells after yellow fever vaccination (dated by TCRdb to the late 2010s). According to the study, the label for this sample's treatment or condition signals: live attenuated yellow fever vaccine strain. The library was made by 5' RACE. The sequencing machine was an Illumina HiSeq 2500. The raw public data were reprocessed by TCRdb itself: fastp quality trimming at Q25, MiXCR clonotype calling, in-frame beta chains only. Rows merge per CDR3 protein into single entries with the most common DNA and genes. This sample has 140,000 to 150,000 distinct CDR3 sequences in its table, and roughly 6.7% of those were observed once. The ten biggest clones cover under 0.7% of the sample. This sample comprised CD4+ T cells sorted from PBMCs, obtained 10 days after the yellow fever booster vaccination. The receptors come from a man aged 30 to 45 who received the YFV17D yellow fever vaccine.

This clonotype was recorded many times. The chain combines TRBV24-1 with TRBJ2-1; D is uncertain. CDR3 length equals 16 residues. CDR1 and CDR2 (germline): KGHDR, SFDVKD. Trimming shortened V by 2 bases and J by 7 bases, and 17 bases separated the two germline ends. CDR3 amino acids: CATSDSGPRRRNEQFF. CDR3 in DNA: TGTGCCACCAGTGATTCCGGGCCCCGAAGGAGAAATGAGCAGTTCTTC.

The table lists this clonotype with many counts. The V and J genes are TRBV12-3 or TRBV12-4 and TRBJ2-1; a possible D gene is TRBD1 (7 bases). Trimming stripped 5 bases from V and 8 bases from J, with 19 bases between. This CDR3 comprises 15 residues. CDR3 in DNA: TGTGCCAGCAGTAGGCAGGGGGGAAACGGGGATGAGCAGTTCTTC. This translates into CASSRQGGNGDEQFF.

This clonotype has ten or more counts. V is TRBV20-1 and J is TRBJ2-3; the match to TRBD2 covers 8 bases. The CDR3 has 13 amino acids. Per germline, CDR1 DFQATT and CDR2 SNEGSKA (reference sequence). The junction had 3 bases not matched to a gene; V was cut back by 4 bases and J by 3 bases. CDR3 amino acids: CSANVAGTDTQYF. CDR3 nucleotides: TGCAGTGCTAATGTAGCGGGAACAGATACGCAGTATTTT.

This clonotype was seen many times. V usage is TRBV9 and J usage is TRBJ2-5, with D possibly called TRBD1 or TRBD2 (5 bases each). Germline-derived CDR1 and CDR2 are SGDLS and YYNGEE. V shed 4 bases and J shed 5 bases, with 12 bases lying between them. The CDR3 has 13 residues. DNA of the CDR3: TGTGCCAGCAGCATGGGACCCGGGGAGACCCAGTACTTC. Protein product: CASSMGPGETQYF.

This clonotype was recorded many times. The rearrangement joins TRBV5-1 to TRBJ1-1; no reliable D call. Germline assignment: CDR1 SGHRS and CDR2 YFSETQ. There are 14 residues in the CDR3. Trimming removed 0 bases at V and 0 bases at J, with 6 bases between. CDR3 coding DNA: TGCGCCAGCAGCTTGGACAACATGAACACTGAAGCTTTCTTT. Translated: CASSLDNMNTEAFF.

There are many counts of this clonotype. This CDR3 reads CASSFEGGKETQYF. Written as DNA, the CDR3 is TGCGCCAGCAGCTTTGAGGGGGGAAAAGAGACCCAGTACTTC. The rearrangement joins TRBV5-1 to TRBJ2-5; D assignment may be TRBD1 or TRBD2 (6 bases each). Trimming took 2 bases from V and 3 from J, leaving 11 bases between them. Looked up from germline, CDR1 is SGHRS and CDR2 is YFSETQ. The CDR3 spans 14 residues.

This clonotype was seen at least ten times. The chain has TRBV12-3 or TRBV12-4 and TRBJ2-3; 8 bases are a match to TRBD2. V lost 7 bases and J lost 1; bases outside the gene matches: 10. CDR3 length: 16 residues. The CDR3 DNA is TGTGCCAGCACACTGAGCGGGAGAGGGGGCACAGATACGCAGTATTTT. Residues: CASTLSGRGGTDTQYF.

The chain recombines TRBV12-3 or TRBV12-4 with TRBJ2-1; possibly TRBD2 for D (6 bases). Trimming removed 5 bases from V and 7 bases from J, with 12 bases in between. The CDR3 covers 13 residues. The CDR3 bases are TGTGCCAGCAGTCCTAACGGGGGAAATGAGCAGTTCTTC. Translation gives CASSPNGGNEQFF.

At least ten counts were recorded for this clonotype. This chain uses TRBV5-6 with TRBJ2-3; D perhaps matches TRBD1 (6 bases). This CDR3 spans 14 amino acids. V lost 3 bases to trimming and J lost 1 base, with 9 bases between them. Germline values: CDR1 SGHDT, CDR2 YYEEEE. CDR3 region: CASSSGHRTDTQYF. The CDR3 DNA sequence: TGTGCCAGCAGCTCGGGACACCGCACAGATACGCAGTATTTT.

Many counts were recorded for this clonotype. The chain couples TRBV18 to TRBJ2-6; 7 positions match TRBD1. V lost 1 base and J lost 0; bases outside the gene matches: 6. Germline lookup yields CDR1 KGHSH and CDR2 LQKENI. The CDR3 loop spans 18 amino acids. CDR3 protein: CASSPQGQPPSGANVLTF. DNA for the CDR3: TGTGCCAGCTCACCACAGGGACAGCCCCCCTCTGGGGCCAACGTCCTGACTTTC.

This clonotype was seen many times. This chain connects TRBV12-3 or TRBV12-4 to TRBJ1-5, with D perhaps matching TRBD1 (5 bases). The CDR3 spans 15 residues. V shed 6 bases and J shed 3 bases, with 15 bases lying between them. The chain's CDR3 is CASSSPTGYNQPQHF. The CDR3 region has the DNA TGTGCCAGCAGCTCTCCCACAGGCTACAATCAGCCCCAGCATTTT.

Regarding this clonotype: With a much larger clone just one base away, this may be a read error. This chain uses TRBV12-3 or TRBV12-4 with TRBJ2-3; D is perhaps TRBD2 (6 bases). The CDR3 is made up of 13 amino acids. The CDR3 loop is CVSSVEGGDTQYF. CDR3 in DNA: TGTGTCAGCAGTGTGGAGGGTGGAGATACGCAGTATTTT.

This clonotype was detected only a few times. The chain joins TRBV30 to TRBJ1-2; D is ambiguous. The V end lost 3 bases, the J end lost 8 bases, and 7 bases lay between the germline ends. Germline assignment: CDR1 GTSNPN and CDR2 SVGIG (reference sequence). The CDR3 contains 10 residues. CDR3 DNA sequence: TGTGCCTGGAGACTCGGGGGCTACACCTTC. Protein: CAWRLGGYTF. Combining the CDR3 with reference TRBV30 and TRBJ1-2 gives the whole variable domain SQTIHQWPATLVQPVGSPLSLECTVEGTSNPNLYWYRQAAGRGLQLLFYSVGIGQISSEVPQNLSASRPQDRQFILSSKKLLLSDSGFYLCAWRLGGYTFGSGTRLTVV.

The table lists this clonotype with many counts. The chain has TRBV28 and TRBJ2-7, with D uncertain. The CDR3 contains 12 residues. The V gene lost 5 bases and the J gene lost 8 bases, with 13 bases spanning the gap. CDR1 MDHEN and CDR2 SYDVKM come from the germline V gene. The DNA for the CDR3 is TGTGCCAGCAGTCAAGGGAAAGGAAAGCAGTACTTC. Translated: CASSQGKGKQYF.

This clonotype showed up many times. The chain uses TRBV28 and TRBJ2-1; D gene uncertain. This CDR3 contains 15 residues. Between the trimmed V and J ends, which lost 7 bases and 0 bases, there was a span of 13 bases. Per germline, CDR1 MDHEN and CDR2 SYDVKM. The chain's CDR3 is CASNEVSVSYNEQFF. The CDR3, as DNA: TGTGCCAGCAACGAAGTAAGCGTCTCCTACAATGAGCAGTTCTTC.

This clonotype was counted ten times or more. The J gene is TRBJ2-7, the V gene TRBV19, with 10 bases that match TRBD1. The CDR3 is 15 residues long. CDR1 LNHDA and CDR2 SQIVND come from the germline V gene (reference sequence). V lost 6 bases, J lost 7 bases, and 12 bases stayed unmatched. The CDR3 loop is CASSKPGQGKVEQYF. CDR3 in DNA: TGTGCCAGTAGCAAACCGGGACAGGGGAAGGTGGAGCAGTACTTC.

This clonotype showed up many times. The chain is built from TRBV20-1 and TRBJ2-1, with 12 bases matching TRBD2. Germline loops: CDR1 DFQATT, CDR2 SNEGSKA (reference sequence). Trimming took 3 bases from V and 0 from J; bases not matched to a gene: 3. The CDR3 extends over 16 amino acids. Here the CDR3 DNA reads TGCAGTGCTAGGGGACTAGCGGGTGCCTCCTACAATGAGCAGTTCTTC. This gives the protein CSARGLAGASYNEQFF.

This clonotype was counted at least ten times. The V call is TRBV6-2 or TRBV6-3, the J call TRBJ1-1, with no clear D. CDR3 length: 11 amino acids. V shed 5 bases and J shed 10 bases, with 11 bases lying between them. Per the germline V gene, CDR1 is MNHEY and CDR2 is SVGEGT. The CDR3 nucleotides are TGTGCCAGCAGTCGCGAACTTAGAGCTTTCTTT. Its protein product is CASSRELRAFF.